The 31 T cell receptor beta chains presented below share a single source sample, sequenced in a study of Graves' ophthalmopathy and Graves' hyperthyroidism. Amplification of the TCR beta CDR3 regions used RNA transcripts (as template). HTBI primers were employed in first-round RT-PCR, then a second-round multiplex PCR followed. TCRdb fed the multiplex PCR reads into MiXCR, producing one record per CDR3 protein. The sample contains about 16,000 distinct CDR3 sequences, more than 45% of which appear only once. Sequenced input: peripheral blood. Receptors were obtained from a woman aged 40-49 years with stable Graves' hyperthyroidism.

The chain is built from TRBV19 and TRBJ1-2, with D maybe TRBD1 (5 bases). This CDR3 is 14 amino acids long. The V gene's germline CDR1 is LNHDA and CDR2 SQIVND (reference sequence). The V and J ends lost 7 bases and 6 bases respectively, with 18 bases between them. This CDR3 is CASNNLGAKNGYTF. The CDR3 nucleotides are TGTGCCAGTAATAATCTAGGGGCTAAGAATGGCTACACCTTC.

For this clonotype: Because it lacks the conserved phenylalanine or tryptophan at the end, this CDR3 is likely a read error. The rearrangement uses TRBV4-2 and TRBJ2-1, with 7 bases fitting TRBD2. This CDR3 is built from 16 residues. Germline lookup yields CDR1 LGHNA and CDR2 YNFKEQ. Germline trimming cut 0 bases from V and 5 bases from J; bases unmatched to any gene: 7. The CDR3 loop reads CASSQDGGSGHNEQFL. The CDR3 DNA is TGTGCCAGCAGCCAAGATGGCGGGAGTGGCCACAATGAGCAGTTCTTA.

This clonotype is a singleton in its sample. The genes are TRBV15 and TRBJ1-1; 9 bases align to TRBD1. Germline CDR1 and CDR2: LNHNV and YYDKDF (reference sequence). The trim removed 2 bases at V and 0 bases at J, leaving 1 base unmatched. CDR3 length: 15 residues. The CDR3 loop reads CATSRRQGVNTEAFF. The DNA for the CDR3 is TGTGCCACCAGCAGAAGACAGGGGGTGAACACTGAAGCTTTCTTT.

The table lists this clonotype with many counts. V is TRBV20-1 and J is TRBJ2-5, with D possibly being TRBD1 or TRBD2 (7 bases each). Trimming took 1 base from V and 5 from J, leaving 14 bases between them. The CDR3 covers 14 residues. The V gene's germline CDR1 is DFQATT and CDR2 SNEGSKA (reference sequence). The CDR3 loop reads CSARGEGATETQYF. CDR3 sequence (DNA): TGCAGTGCTAGAGGGGAGGGGGCGACGGAGACCCAGTACTTC.

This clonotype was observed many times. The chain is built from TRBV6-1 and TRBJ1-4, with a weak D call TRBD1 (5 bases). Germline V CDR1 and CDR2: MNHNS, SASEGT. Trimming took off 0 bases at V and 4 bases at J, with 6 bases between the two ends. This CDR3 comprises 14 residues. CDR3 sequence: CASSEAGGNEKLFF. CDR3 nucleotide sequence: TGTGCCAGCAGTGAAGCGGGGGGTAATGAAAAACTGTTTTTT.

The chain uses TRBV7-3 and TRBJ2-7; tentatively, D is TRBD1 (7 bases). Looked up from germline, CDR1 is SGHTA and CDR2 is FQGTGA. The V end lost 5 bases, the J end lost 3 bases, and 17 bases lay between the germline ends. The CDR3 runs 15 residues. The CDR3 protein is CASSPNAGQIYEQYF. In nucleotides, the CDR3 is TGTGCCAGCAGCCCCAATGCGGGACAGATCTACGAGCAGTACTTC.

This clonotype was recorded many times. The CDR3 spells CASSMGTSGNTIYF. The CDR3 DNA sequence: TGTGCCAGTAGTATGGGGACCTCTGGAAACACCATATATTTT. The chain recombines TRBV19 with TRBJ1-3, with a possible D match to TRBD1 (5 bases). Germline CDR1 and CDR2: LNHDA and SQIVND (reference sequence). This CDR3 has 14 residues. The V and J ends lost 3 bases and 0 bases respectively, with 6 bases between them. Full variable domain (missing parts from reference TRBV19 and TRBJ1-3): DGGITQSPKYLFRKEGQNVTLSCEQNLNHDAMYWYRQDPGQGLRLIYYSQIVNDFQKGDIAEGYSVSREKKESFPLTVTSAQKNPTAFYLCASSMGTSGNTIYFGEGSWLTVV.

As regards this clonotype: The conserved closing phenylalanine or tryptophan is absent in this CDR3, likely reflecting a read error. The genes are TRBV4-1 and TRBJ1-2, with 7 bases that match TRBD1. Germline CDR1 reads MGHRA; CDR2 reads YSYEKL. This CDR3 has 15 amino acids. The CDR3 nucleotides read TGCGCTAGCAGCCATGGACAGGCCTCTAACTATGGCTACACCCTC. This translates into CASSHGQASNYGYTL.

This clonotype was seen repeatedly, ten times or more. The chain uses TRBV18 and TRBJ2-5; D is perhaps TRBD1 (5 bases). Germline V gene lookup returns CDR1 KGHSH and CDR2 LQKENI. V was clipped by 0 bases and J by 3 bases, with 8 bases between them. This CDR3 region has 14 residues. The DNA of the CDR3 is TGTGCCAGCTCACCACCTAGCAGGGAAGAGACCCAGTACTTC. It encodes CASSPPSREETQYF.

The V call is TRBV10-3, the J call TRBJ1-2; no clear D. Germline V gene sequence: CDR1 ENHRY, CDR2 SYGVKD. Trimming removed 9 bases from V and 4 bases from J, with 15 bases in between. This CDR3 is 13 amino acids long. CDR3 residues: CAMKIEEGYGYTF. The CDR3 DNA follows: TGTGCCATGAAGATAGAGGAGGGCTATGGCTACACCTTC.

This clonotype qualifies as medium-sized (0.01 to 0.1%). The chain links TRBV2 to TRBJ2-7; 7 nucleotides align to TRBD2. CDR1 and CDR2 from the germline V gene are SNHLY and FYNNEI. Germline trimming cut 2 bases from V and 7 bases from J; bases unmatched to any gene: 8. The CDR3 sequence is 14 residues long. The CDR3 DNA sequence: TGTGCCAGCAGTGAAAGGGCGGGAGAGGAAGAGCAGTACTTC. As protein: CASSERAGEEEQYF.

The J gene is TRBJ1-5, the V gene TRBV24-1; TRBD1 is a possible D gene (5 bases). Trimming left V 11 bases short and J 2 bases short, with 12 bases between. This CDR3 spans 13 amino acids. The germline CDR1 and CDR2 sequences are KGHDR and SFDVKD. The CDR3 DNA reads TGTGCCATCCAGGGTAATGGCAATCAGCCCCAGCATTTT. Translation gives CAIQGNGNQPQHF.

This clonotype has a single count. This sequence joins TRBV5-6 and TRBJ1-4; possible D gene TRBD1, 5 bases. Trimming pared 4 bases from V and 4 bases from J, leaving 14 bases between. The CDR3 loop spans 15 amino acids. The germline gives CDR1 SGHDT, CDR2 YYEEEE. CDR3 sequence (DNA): TGTGCCAGCAGCCGGCCGGGAGGGGATAATGAAAAACTGTTTTTT. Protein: CASSRPGGDNEKLFF.

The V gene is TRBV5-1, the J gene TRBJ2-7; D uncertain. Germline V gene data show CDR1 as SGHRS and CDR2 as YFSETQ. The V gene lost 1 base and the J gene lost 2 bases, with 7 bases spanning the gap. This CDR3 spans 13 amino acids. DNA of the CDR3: TGCGCCAGCAGCTTGTCTCCCCCCTACGAGCAGTACTTC. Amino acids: CASSLSPPYEQYF. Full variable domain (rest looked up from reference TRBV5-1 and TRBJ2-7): KAGVTQTPRYLIKTRGQQVTLSCSPISGHRSVSWYQQTPGQGLQFLFEYFSETQRNKGNFPGRFSGRQFSNSRSEMNVSTLELGDSALYLCASSLSPPYEQYFGPGTRLTVT.

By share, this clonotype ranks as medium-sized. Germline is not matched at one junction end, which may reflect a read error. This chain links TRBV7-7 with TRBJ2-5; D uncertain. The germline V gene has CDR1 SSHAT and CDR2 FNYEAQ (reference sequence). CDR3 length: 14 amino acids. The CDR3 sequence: CASSPDMHQETQYF. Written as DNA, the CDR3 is TGTGCTAGCAGCCCCGACATGCACCAAGAGACCCAGTACTTC.

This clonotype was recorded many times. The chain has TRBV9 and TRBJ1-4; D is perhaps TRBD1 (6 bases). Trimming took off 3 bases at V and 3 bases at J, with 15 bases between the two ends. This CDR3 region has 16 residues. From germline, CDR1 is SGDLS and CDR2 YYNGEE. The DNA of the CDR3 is TGTGCCAGCAGCGCCCGGGGAGGGGGGGCTAATGAAAAACTGTTTTTT. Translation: CASSARGGGANEKLFF. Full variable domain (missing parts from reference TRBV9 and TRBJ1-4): DSGVTQTPKHLITATGQRVTLRCSPRSGDLSVYWYQQSLDQGLQFLIQYYNGEERAKGNILERFSAQQFPDLHSELNLSSLELGDSALYFCASSARGGGANEKLFFGSGTQLSVL.

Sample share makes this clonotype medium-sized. CDR3 DNA sequence: TGTGCCAGCAGCCATCGGACAGTTGGCTACACCTTC. This codes for CASSHRTVGYTF. The chain is built from TRBV2 and TRBJ1-2; tentative D call: TRBD1 (6 bases). CDR1 SNHLY and CDR2 FYNNEI come from the germline V gene. CDR3 size: 12 residues. Trimming took off 6 bases at V and 7 bases at J, with 12 bases between the two ends.

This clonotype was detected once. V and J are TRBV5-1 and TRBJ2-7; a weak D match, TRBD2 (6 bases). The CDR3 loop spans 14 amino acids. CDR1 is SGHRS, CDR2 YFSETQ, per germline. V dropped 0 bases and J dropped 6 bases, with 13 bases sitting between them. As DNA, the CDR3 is TGCGCCAGCAGCTTGGACTGGGAGGTGGGCGAGCAGTACTTC. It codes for CASSLDWEVGEQYF. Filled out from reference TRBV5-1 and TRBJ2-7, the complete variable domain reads KAGVTQTPRYLIKTRGQQVTLSCSPISGHRSVSWYQQTPGQGLQFLFEYFSETQRNKGNFPGRFSGRQFSNSRSEMNVSTLELGDSALYLCASSLDWEVGEQYFGPGTRLTVT.

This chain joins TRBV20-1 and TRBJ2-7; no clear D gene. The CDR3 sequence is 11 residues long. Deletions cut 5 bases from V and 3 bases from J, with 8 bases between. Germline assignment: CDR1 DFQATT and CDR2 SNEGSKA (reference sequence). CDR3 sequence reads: CSADDNYEQYF. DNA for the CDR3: TGCAGTGCTGACGACAACTACGAGCAGTACTTC.

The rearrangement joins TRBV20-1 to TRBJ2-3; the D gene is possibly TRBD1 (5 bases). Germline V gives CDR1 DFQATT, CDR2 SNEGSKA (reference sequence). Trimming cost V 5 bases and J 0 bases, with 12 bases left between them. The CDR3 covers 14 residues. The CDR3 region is CSAPGHTSTDTQYF. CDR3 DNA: TGCAGTGCTCCAGGACATACAAGCACAGATACGCAGTATTTT.

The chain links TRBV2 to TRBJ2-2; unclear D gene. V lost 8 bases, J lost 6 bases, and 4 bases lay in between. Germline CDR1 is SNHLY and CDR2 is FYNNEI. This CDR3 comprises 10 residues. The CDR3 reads CASESGELFF. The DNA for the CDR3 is TGTGCCAGCGAATCCGGGGAGCTGTTTTTT.

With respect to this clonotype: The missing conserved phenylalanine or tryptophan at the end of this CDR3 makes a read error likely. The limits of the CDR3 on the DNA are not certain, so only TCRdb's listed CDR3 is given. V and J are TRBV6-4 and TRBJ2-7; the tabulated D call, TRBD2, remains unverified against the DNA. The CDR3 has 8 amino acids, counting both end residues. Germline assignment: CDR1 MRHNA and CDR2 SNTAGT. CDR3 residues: CASSDRTS.

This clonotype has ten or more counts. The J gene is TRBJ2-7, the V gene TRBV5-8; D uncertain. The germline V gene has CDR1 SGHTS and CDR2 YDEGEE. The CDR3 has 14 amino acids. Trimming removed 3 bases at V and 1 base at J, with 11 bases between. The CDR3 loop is CASSWGDWSYEQYF. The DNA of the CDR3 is TGTGCCAGCAGCTGGGGTGACTGGTCCTACGAGCAGTACTTC. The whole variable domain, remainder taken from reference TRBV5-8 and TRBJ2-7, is EAGVTQSPTHLIKTRGQQATLRCSPISGHTSVYWYQQALGLGLQFLLWYDEGEERNRGNFPPRFSGRQFPNYSSELNVNALELEDSALYLCASSWGDWSYEQYFGPGTRLTVT.

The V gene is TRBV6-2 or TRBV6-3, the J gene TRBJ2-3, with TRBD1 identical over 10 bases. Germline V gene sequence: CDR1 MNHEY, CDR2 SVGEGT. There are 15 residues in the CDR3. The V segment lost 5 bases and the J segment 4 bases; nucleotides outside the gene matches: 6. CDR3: CASSTTGGASDTQYF. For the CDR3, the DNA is TGTGCCAGCAGTACGACAGGGGGCGCGTCAGATACGCAGTATTTT.

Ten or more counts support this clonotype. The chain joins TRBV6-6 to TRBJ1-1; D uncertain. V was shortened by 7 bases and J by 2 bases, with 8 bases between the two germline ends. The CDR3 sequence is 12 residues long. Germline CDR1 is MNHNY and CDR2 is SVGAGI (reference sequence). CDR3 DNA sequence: TGTGCCAGCATTTTGCGAAACACTGAAGCTTTCTTT. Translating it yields CASILRNTEAFF.

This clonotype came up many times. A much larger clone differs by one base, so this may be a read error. CDR3 DNA: TGTGCTAGCAGCTTATCGGGCGGGGGGGGCAATGAGCAGTTCTTC. This sequence encodes CASSLSGGGGNEQFF. The rearrangement uses TRBV7-7 and TRBJ2-1, with 9 bases that match TRBD2. Germline V gene sequence: CDR1 SSHAT, CDR2 FNYEAQ (reference sequence). CDR3 length: 15 amino acids.

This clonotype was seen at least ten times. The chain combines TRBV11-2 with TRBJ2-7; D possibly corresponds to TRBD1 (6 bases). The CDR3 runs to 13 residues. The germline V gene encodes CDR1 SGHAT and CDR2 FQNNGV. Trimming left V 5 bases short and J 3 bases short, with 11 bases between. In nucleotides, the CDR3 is TGTGCCAGCAGCCCGGGACATCTCTACGAGCAGTACTTC. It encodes CASSPGHLYEQYF.

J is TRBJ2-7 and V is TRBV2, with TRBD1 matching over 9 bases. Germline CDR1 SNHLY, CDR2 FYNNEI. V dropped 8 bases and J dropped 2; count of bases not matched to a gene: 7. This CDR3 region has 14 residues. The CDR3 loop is CASYSGTGPYEQYF. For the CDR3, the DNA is TGTGCCAGCTATTCCGGGACAGGGCCCTACGAGCAGTACTTC.

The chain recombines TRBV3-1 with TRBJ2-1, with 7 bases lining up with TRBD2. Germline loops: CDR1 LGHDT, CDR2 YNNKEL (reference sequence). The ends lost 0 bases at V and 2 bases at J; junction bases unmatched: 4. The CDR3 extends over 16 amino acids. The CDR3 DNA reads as TGTGCCAGCAGCCAAGACCTAGCGGACGCCTACAATGAGCAGTTCTTC. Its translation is CASSQDLADAYNEQFF.

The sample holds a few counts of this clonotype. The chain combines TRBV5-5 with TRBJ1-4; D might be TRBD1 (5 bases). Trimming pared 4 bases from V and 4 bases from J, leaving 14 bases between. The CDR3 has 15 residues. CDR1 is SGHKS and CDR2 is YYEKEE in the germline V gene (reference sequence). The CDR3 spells CASSGEGLINEKLFF. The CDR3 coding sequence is TGTGCCAGCAGCGGGGAGGGACTGATTAATGAAAAACTGTTTTTT.

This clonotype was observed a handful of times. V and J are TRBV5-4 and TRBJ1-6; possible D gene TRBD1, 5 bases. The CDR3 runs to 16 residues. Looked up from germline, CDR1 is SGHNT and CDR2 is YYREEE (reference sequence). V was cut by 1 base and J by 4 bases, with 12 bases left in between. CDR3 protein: CASSLWGQGYNSPLHF. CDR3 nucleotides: TGTGCCAGCAGCTTGTGGGGCCAGGGTTATAATTCACCCCTCCACTTT.